These 5 T cell receptor beta chains were sequenced from one sample in a study of T cell clones after liver transplantation. The repertoire was sequenced with immunoSEQ multiplex PCR; TCRdb's copy has only in-frame clones and lacks some. Found here are 95,000 to 110,000 clones, 82% of them singletons; the top ten hold approximately 0.93%. The sequenced sample was CD4+ T cells from blood, obtained before liver transplant. All receptors come from a human donor who received a liver transplant.

The chain employs TRBV13 and TRBJ2-7; TRBD2 might be the D (6 bases). The CDR3 is 17 amino acids. The V gene's germline CDR1 is PRHDT and CDR2 FYEKMQ (reference sequence). Trimming took off 5 bases at V and 2 bases at J, with 22 bases between the two ends. As DNA, the CDR3 is TGTGCCAGCAGCCGAACCGGGACTTACAGTTCTCCCTACGAGCAGTACTTC. Its protein is CASSRTGTYSSPYEQYF.

DNA for the CDR3: TGCGCCAGCAGCTTGGGCAGGTTACCCATTGGTATCTACGAGCAGTACTTC. It translates to CASSLGRLPIGIYEQYF. The V and J genes are TRBV5-1 and TRBJ2-7; D is ambiguous. CDR3 length: 17 residues. Trimming shortened V by 0 bases and J by 3 bases, and 19 bases separated the two germline ends. CDR1 and CDR2 (germline): SGHRS, YFSETQ.

This clone was detected a few times. This chain connects TRBV6-1 to TRBJ1-5; TRBD1 might be the D (5 bases). V was clipped by 0 bases and J by 5 bases, with 14 bases between them. Germline CDR1 reads MNHNS; CDR2 reads SASEGT. The CDR3 runs to 16 residues. Here the CDR3 reads CASSEALWDGYQPQHF. Here the CDR3 DNA reads TGTGCCAGCAGTGAAGCGCTTTGGGACGGATATCAGCCCCAGCATTTT.

This clone has more than one count but fewer than ten. V is TRBV29-1 and J is TRBJ2-3; no firm D call. Deletions cut 4 bases from V and 1 base from J, with 6 bases between. This CDR3 contains 12 residues. Germline V CDR1 and CDR2: SQVTM, ANQGSEA. The CDR3 is CSVGSGTDTQYF. For the CDR3, the DNA is TGCAGCGTTGGCTCCGGCACAGATACGCAGTATTTT.

The chain recombines TRBV19 with TRBJ2-1, with D tentatively TRBD1 or TRBD2 (5 bases each). Between the trimmed V and J ends, which lost 3 bases and 5 bases, there was a span of 14 bases. CDR3 length: 15 residues. CDR1 and CDR2 from the germline V gene are LNHDA and SQIVND (reference sequence). In DNA form, the CDR3 reads TGTGCCAGTAGTATGAGGGGTCGAGGCCACAATGAGCAGTTCTTC. It translates to CASSMRGRGHNEQFF.